This is a list of T cell receptor beta chains from one sample in a study of T cell responses to AZD1222 COVID-19 vaccine. Profiling relied on immunoSEQ multiplex PCR, and the TCRdb table lists in-frame clones only, not all of them. The sample consists of around 110,000 clones, 88% of them appearing once. This material consisted of peripheral blood, taken on day 0 of AZD1222 vaccination. All receptors come from an adult in good health. The CDR3 runs from the conserved cysteine through the conserved F or W. D genes are given only for firm matches. Size values are once, few and many counts, or a class for expanded clones, and some rows have none.

TRBV7-3,.,TRBJ1-6,TRBD1,CASGTGDSPLHF,TGTGCCAGCGGGACAGGGGATTCACCCCTCCACTTT
TRBV24-1,.,TRBJ2-4,.,CATSDFGQALAKNIQYF,TGTGCCACCAGTGATTTCGGACAAGCCCTAGCCAAAAACATTCAGTACTTC
TRBV4-1,.,TRBJ1-1,.,CASSQVGDEGAFF,TGCGCCAGCAGCCAAGTCGGGGACGAAGGAGCTTTCTTT
TRBV7-2,.,TRBJ2-3,TRBD2,CASSLGVIAGGLTDTQYF,TGTGCCAGCAGCTTAGGTGTAATAGCGGGAGGGTTGACAGATACGCAGTATTTT
TRBV19,.,TRBJ2-3,.,CASSGRVTDTQYF,TGTGCCAGTAGTGGTAGAGTGACAGATACGCAGTATTTT
TRBV12-3/TRBV12-4,.,TRBJ2-5,.,CASTPGLQWTQYF,TGTGCCAGCACCCCGGGCCTCCAATGGACCCAGTACTTC
TRBV6-5,.,TRBJ2-3,TRBD2,CASSYERGGVEDTQYF,TGTGCCAGCAGTTACGAACGCGGGGGGGTAGAAGATACGCAGTATTTT
TRBV6-5,.,TRBJ1-1,.,CASSFQQGNTEAFF,TGTGCCAGCAGTTTCCAACAGGGGAACACTGAAGCTTTCTTT
TRBV5-5,.,TRBJ1-4,.,CASSLLQGREKLFF,TGTGCCAGCAGCTTGTTACAGGGTAGGGAAAAACTGTTTTTT
TRBV4-3,.,TRBJ2-1,TRBD2,CASSQQRSGGINEQFF,TGCGCCAGCAGCCAACAAAGAAGCGGGGGGATCAATGAGCAGTTCTTC
TRBV28,.,TRBJ1-2,.,CASSFADYGYTF,TGTGCCAGCAGTTTCGCTGATTATGGCTACACCTTC
TRBV29-1,once,TRBJ1-4,TRBD1,CSARQGVEKLFF,TGCAGCGCTCGACAGGGGGTCGAAAAACTGTTTTTT
TRBV23-1,.,TRBJ1-6,.,CASSQSRSAPDFSSYNSPLHF,TGCGCCAGCAGTCAATCACGGAGCGCCCCCGATTTCAGCTCCTATAATTCACCCCTCCACTTT
TRBV15,.,TRBJ1-4,.,CATSSQTSATNEKLFF,TGTGCCACCAGCAGCCAAACGAGTGCAACTAATGAAAAACTGTTTTTT
TRBV7-2,once,TRBJ1-1,.,CASSLGLRTEAFF,TGTGCCAGCAGCTTAGGGCTAAGGACTGAAGCTTTCTTT
TRBV4-3,.,TRBJ1-2,.,CASSQVGFWSGTRDYGYTF,TGCGCCAGCAGCCAAGTGGGCTTTTGGTCGGGGACACGGGACTATGGCTACACCTTC
TRBV6-4,.,TRBJ1-1,.,CASSGRRNTEAFF,TGTGCCAGCAGTGGACGGAGGAACACTGAAGCTTTCTTT
TRBV7-9,few,TRBJ1-6,.,CASSLPGNSPLHF,TGTGCCAGCAGCTTACCAGGAAATTCACCCCTCCACTTT
TRBV12-3/TRBV12-4,.,TRBJ1-5,.,CASSLLNQPQHF,TGTGCCAGCAGTTTGCTCAATCAGCCCCAGCATTTT
TRBV18,.,TRBJ1-5,TRBD1,CASSFKTGVSNQPQHF,TGTGCCAGCTCCTTTAAGACAGGGGTAAGCAATCAGCCCCAGCATTTT
TRBV19,.,TRBJ1-1,.,CASTKRGQGRMSTEAFF,TGTGCCAGCACTAAGCGGGGCCAGGGGCGGATGAGCACTGAAGCTTTCTTT
TRBV19,.,TRBJ2-7,TRBD1,CASSPGQAPIEQYF,TGTGCCAGTAGCCCCGGACAGGCACCTATCGAGCAGTACTTC
TRBV5-6,.,TRBJ2-3,TRBD2,CASTGTIAGSTDTQYF,TGTGCCAGCACAGGAACGATAGCGGGGAGCACAGATACGCAGTATTTT
TRBV6-6,.,TRBJ2-7,TRBD2,CASSRMNVPGGGSSYEQYF,TGTGCCAGCAGTCGTATGAACGTGCCAGGCGGGGGGAGCTCCTACGAGCAGTACTTC
TRBV28,.,TRBJ2-7,.,CASSYLDSSREQYF,TGTGCCAGCAGTTACTTGGACAGTTCACGCGAGCAGTACTTC
TRBV7-9,.,TRBJ1-1,.,CASSFWSGNTEAFF,TGTGCCAGCAGCTTTTGGTCTGGGAACACTGAAGCTTTCTTT
TRBV19,.,TRBJ2-1,TRBD2,CASSSGRAPNEQFF,TGTGCCAGTAGTAGCGGGAGGGCCCCCAATGAGCAGTTCTTC
TRBV6-4,.,TRBJ2-1,TRBD2,CASSDSSGGIHNEQFF,TGTGCCAGCAGTGACTCTAGCGGGGGGATCCACAATGAGCAGTTCTTC
TRBV19,.,TRBJ1-2,.,CASSFKYGYTF,TGTGCCAGTAGTTTTAAGTATGGCTACACCTTC